This T cell receptor (beta chain) was identified during a study of shared clonotypes between healthy human individuals. Findings and caveats of the study: Shared clonotypes: roughly 5% naive CD4, under 4% naive CD8, around 2.2% memory CD4, 0.4% memory CD8.

The CDR3 is made up of 14 amino acids. Between the trimmed V and J ends, which lost 0 bases and 1 base, there was a span of 6 bases. The germline gives CDR1 SGHVS, CDR2 FNYEAQ. Sorted-subset replicate PCR reactions were performed with about 210 ng DNA, corresponding to some 32,000 T cell genomes. This table comes from immunoSEQ multiplex PCR, and its TCRdb copy is limited to in-frame clones, with some not included. The sample yields about 2.3 million clones, 85% to 95% seen once. This clone was seen just once. No antigen is known for it. The source is a man younger than 35 in good health. Some clones in this sample may be carry-over from other donors' samples. The sequencing sample was made of naive CD4+ T cells from PBMCs. Subset described: CD45RA+ positively selected. The chain has TRBV7-6 and TRBJ1-1; D is undetermined. CDR3: CASSLAWGNTEAFF. The CDR3 region has the DNA TGTGCCAGCAGCTTAGCTTGGGGGAACACTGAAGCTTTCTTT.